This T cell receptor (beta chain) was identified during a study of shared clonotypes between healthy human individuals. Study information: Per donor, CD8 memory used one plate, CD8 naive used two, CD4 memory used three and CD4 naive used three.

Profiled with immunoSEQ multiplex PCR; TCRdb holds only in-frame clones, not every one. This table has fewer than 3 million clones, just under 95% appearing once. As to this clone: The antigen is undetermined.

Study-level points and caveats: The sampled material consisted only of blood, and tissue repertoires are likely to differ.

Trimming cost V 4 bases and J 0 bases, with 8 bases left between them. The CDR3 extends over 14 amino acids. Germline values: CDR1 MNHNS, CDR2 SASEGT. The receptor was derived from a man younger than 30 in good health. Some clones in this sample may be carry-over from other donors' samples. The sequenced sample consisted of naive CD4+ T cells from PBMCs. Specified subset: CD45RA+ positively selected. The chain joins TRBV6-1 to TRBJ2-3; D uncertain. CDR3 coding DNA: TGTGCCAGCAGTGCGTCTCTTAGCACAGATACGCAGTATTTT. Translating it yields CASSASLSTDTQYF.